The clone carrying this T cell receptor (beta chain) has just a few counts. Its target is not known. These data are taken from a study of T-cell reconstitution after alpha-beta-depleted transplantation in children. The study, taken as a whole, reports: At one year after transplant, newly produced T cells mostly accounted for T-cell counts and diversity. Reportedly, only several hundred clones from non-depleted graft cells drove alpha-beta T-cell counts at about two months. Recipient T cells and thymic progenitors that survived were the source of the high TCRbeta diversity seen at day 60 in some patients.

Unique molecular identifiers were used in preparing the TCRbeta library. MiXCR was run by TCRdb on the PCR reads, yielding one entry per CDR3 protein. There are 200,000 to 300,000 distinct CDR3 sequences in the sample; about 23% occur only once, and roughly 2.7% lies in the top ten. V lost 1 base to trimming and J lost 6 bases, with 10 bases between them. There are 14 residues in the CDR3. CDR1 is SGHVS and CDR2 is FQNEAQ in the germline V gene. This chain joins TRBV7-8 and TRBJ2-1; weak D call: TRBD2 (5 bases). This receptor was identified in a girl aged 2-15 years with Fanconi anemia, due to receive a stem cell transplant. The material sequenced was PBMCs, taken before TCRalphabeta/CD19-depleted stem cell transplant. The CDR3 sequence: CASSLEWEINEQFF. CDR3 nucleotides: TGTGCCAGCAGCTTAGAGTGGGAGATCAATGAGCAGTTCTTC.